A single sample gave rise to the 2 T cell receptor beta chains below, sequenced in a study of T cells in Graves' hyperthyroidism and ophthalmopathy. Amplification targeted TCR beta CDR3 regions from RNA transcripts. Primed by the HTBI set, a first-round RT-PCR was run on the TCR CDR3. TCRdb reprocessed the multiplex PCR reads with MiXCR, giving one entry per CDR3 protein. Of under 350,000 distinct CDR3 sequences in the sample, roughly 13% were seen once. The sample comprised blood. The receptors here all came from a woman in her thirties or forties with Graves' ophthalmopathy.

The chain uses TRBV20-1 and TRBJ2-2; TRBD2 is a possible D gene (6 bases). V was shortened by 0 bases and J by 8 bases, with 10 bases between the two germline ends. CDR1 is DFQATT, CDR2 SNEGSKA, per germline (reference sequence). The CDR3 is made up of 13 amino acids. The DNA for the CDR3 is TGCAGTGCTAGAGAGGGGACTCGGGGGGAGCTGTTTTTT. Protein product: CSAREGTRGELFF.

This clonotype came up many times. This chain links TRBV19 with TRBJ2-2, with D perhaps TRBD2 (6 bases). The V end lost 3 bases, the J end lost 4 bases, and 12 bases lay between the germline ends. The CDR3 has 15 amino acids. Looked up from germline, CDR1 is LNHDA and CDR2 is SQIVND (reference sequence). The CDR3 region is CASSIGGRGTGELFF. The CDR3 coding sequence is TGTGCCAGTAGTATTGGAGGGAGAGGCACCGGGGAGCTGTTTTTT.